Below, 21 T cell receptor beta chains from the same sample are listed, as sequenced in a study of T cell responses to AZD1222 COVID-19 vaccine. Clones were sequenced by immunoSEQ multiplex PCR, and TCRdb holds only the in-frame ones, with some missing. Of 140,000 to 150,000 clones in the sample, about nine tenths were seen once. Source: peripheral blood, taken on day 0 of MenACWY control vaccination. These receptors were collected from an adult in good health.

The chain combines TRBV5-1 with TRBJ1-1; 12 nucleotides match TRBD1. Germline trimming cut 7 bases from V and 0 bases from J; bases unmatched to any gene: 4. Germline V gene sequence: CDR1 SGHRS, CDR2 YFSETQ. This CDR3 region has 15 residues. Here the CDR3 reads CASRGQGAMNTEAFF. The CDR3 DNA sequence: TGCGCCAGCCGGGGACAGGGGGCAATGAACACTGAAGCTTTCTTT.

J is TRBJ1-5 and V is TRBV15; D gene uncertain. From germline, CDR1 is LNHNV and CDR2 YYDKDF (reference sequence). This CDR3 is built from 15 residues. With 1 base removed from V and 0 bases from J, the gap between germline ends came to 7 bases. The CDR3 DNA reads as TGTGCCACCAGCAGAGTTCTATCTAGCAATCAGCCCCAGCATTTT. This codes for CATSRVLSSNQPQHF.

In its sample, this clone is medium-sized (0.01 to 0.1%). This chain connects TRBV6-1 to TRBJ2-1; TRBD2 is a possible D gene (6 bases). The CDR3 contains 14 residues. V lost 0 bases, J lost 4 bases, and 7 bases lay in between. Germline V gene sequence: CDR1 MNHNS, CDR2 SASEGT. This CDR3 is CASSEAGGYNEQFF. CDR3 nucleotides: TGTGCCAGCAGTGAAGCGGGAGGTTACAATGAGCAGTTCTTC.

The chain recombines TRBV10-3 with TRBJ1-1, with 7 nucleotides matching TRBD1. With 7 bases clipped from V and 4 bases from J, the junction kept 6 bases outside the gene matches. The germline V gene encodes CDR1 ENHRY and CDR2 SYGVKD. The CDR3 covers 13 residues. The CDR3, as DNA: TGTGCCATCAAGGGGGCTGTAGGCACTGAAGCTTTCTTT. Its protein is CAIKGAVGTEAFF.

This clone was found once. The V gene is TRBV3-1 (or the pseudogene TRBV3-2), the J gene TRBJ1-5; no reliable D call. CDR1 and CDR2 from the germline V gene are LGHDT and YNNKEL (reference sequence). There are 14 residues in the CDR3. V was pared by 3 bases and J by 2 bases, with 8 bases between. The CDR3 nucleotides read TGTGCCAGCAGCCACGAGATCGGCAATCAGCCCCAGCATTTT. Its protein is CASSHEIGNQPQHF.

V usage is TRBV15 and J usage is TRBJ1-3; D possibly corresponds to TRBD1 (5 bases). The CDR3 runs to 15 residues. Germline CDR1 LNHNV, CDR2 YYDKDF (reference sequence). Trimming removed 8 bases at V and 2 bases at J, with 16 bases between. In nucleotides, the CDR3 is TGTGCCACCGGGGGGTGGCAGGCGGCTGGAAACACCATATATTTT. It encodes CATGGWQAAGNTIYF.

The V gene is TRBV30, the J gene TRBJ1-3, with D unclear. V was shortened by 0 bases and J by 4 bases, with 7 bases between the two germline ends. The CDR3 loop spans 13 amino acids. In germline, CDR1 is GTSNPN, CDR2 SVGIG (reference sequence). CDR3 protein: CAWSVRGGNTIYF. CDR3 DNA: TGTGCCTGGAGTGTACGAGGGGGAAACACCATATATTTT.

V is TRBV30 and J is TRBJ1-5, with D unclear. Deletions cut 0 bases from V and 1 base from J, with 7 bases between. The CDR3 runs to 14 residues. CDR1 GTSNPN and CDR2 SVGIG come from the germline V gene (reference sequence). The CDR3 nucleotides are TGTGCCTGGAGTGTTCGGAGAAGCAATCAGCCCCAGCATTTT. Protein product: CAWSVRRSNQPQHF.

The rearrangement joins TRBV6-1 to TRBJ1-5; D ambiguous. The CDR3 runs to 13 residues. Trimming shortened V by 3 bases and J by 6 bases, and 9 bases separated the two germline ends. Looked up from germline, CDR1 is MNHNS and CDR2 is SASEGT. The CDR3, as DNA: TGTGCCAGCAGTGAGGCGGGTGCTCAGCCCCAGCATTTT. Amino acid sequence: CASSEAGAQPQHF.

The chain uses TRBV5-1 and TRBJ2-7, with D possibly being TRBD2 (6 bases). Trimming left V 0 bases short and J 2 bases short, with 12 bases between. The CDR3 is made up of 15 amino acids. CDR1 SGHRS and CDR2 YFSETQ come from the germline V gene. CDR3 in DNA: TGCGCCAGCAGCTTGGCCGCAGGGAGGACCTACGAGCAGTACTTC. It codes for CASSLAAGRTYEQYF.

J is TRBJ2-1 and V is TRBV5-8; tentatively, D is TRBD2 (6 bases). This CDR3 has 15 amino acids. The germline V and J ends were trimmed by 4 bases and 3 bases, with 14 bases remaining between them. CDR1 and CDR2 from the germline V gene are SGHTS and YDEGEE. The CDR3 DNA follows: TGTGCCAGCAGCCGCCAAGGTAGCGGCTACAATGAGCAGTTCTTC. Amino acid sequence: CASSRQGSGYNEQFF.

The V gene is TRBV5-1, the J gene TRBJ2-3; D possibly matches TRBD1 or TRBD2 (5 bases each). Trimming took off 4 bases at V and 3 bases at J, with 18 bases between the two ends. This CDR3 is built from 16 residues. The germline CDR1 and CDR2 sequences are SGHRS and YFSETQ. DNA for the CDR3: TGCGCCAGCAGCGGGGGTGGGGTTATCGGAACAGATACGCAGTATTTT. It encodes CASSGGGVIGTDTQYF. The variable domain in full, with the rest retrieved from reference TRBV5-1 and TRBJ2-3, is KAGVTQTPRYLIKTRGQQVTLSCSPISGHRSVSWYQQTPGQGLQFLFEYFSETQRNKGNFPGRFSGRQFSNSRSEMNVSTLELGDSALYLCASSGGGVIGTDTQYFGPGTRLTVL.

This clone has only a few counts. This chain uses TRBV27 with TRBJ2-3; 9 bases align to TRBD2. The germline CDR1 and CDR2 sequences are MNHEY and SMNVEV (reference sequence). CDR3 length: 15 amino acids. Unmatched junction bases numbered 0, after V lost 2 bases and J lost 0 bases. The DNA for the CDR3 is TGTGCCAGCAGTTTAAGCGGGGGGAGCACAGATACGCAGTATTTT. Translation: CASSLSGGSTDTQYF.

The J gene is TRBJ1-4, the V gene TRBV19, with D possibly TRBD1 on 5 matching bases. V was trimmed by 8 bases and J by 3 bases, leaving 10 bases between them. The CDR3 consists of 13 residues. Looked up from germline, CDR1 is LNHDA and CDR2 is SQIVND (reference sequence). The CDR3: CASALGANEKLFF. The CDR3 nucleotides read TGTGCCAGTGCTCTAGGGGCTAATGAAAAACTGTTTTTT.

This clone has a single count. The V gene is TRBV18, the J gene TRBJ1-5, with D possibly being TRBD1 (6 bases). Between the trimmed V and J ends, which lost 3 bases and 3 bases, there was a span of 12 bases. Germline V gene lookup returns CDR1 KGHSH and CDR2 LQKENI. The CDR3 spans 15 residues. The CDR3 DNA is TGTGCCAGCTCACCCGGAGGGGGGAACAATCAGCCCCAGCATTTT. This sequence encodes CASSPGGGNNQPQHF. Full variable domain (outside the CDR3, taken from reference TRBV18 and TRBJ1-5): NAGVMQNPRHLVRRRGQEARLRCSPMKGHSHVYWYRQLPEEGLKFMVYLQKENIIDESGMPKERFSAEFPKEGPSILRIQQVVRGDSAAYFCASSPGGGNNQPQHFGDGTRLSIL.

This chain links TRBV5-4 with TRBJ2-5; 7 nucleotides match TRBD1. The CDR3 totals 13 residues. Losses at the gene ends were 9 bases for V and 3 bases for J; bases not matched to a gene: 8. Germline values: CDR1 SGHNT, CDR2 YYREEE (reference sequence). The CDR3 protein is CATTTGAEETQYF. Written as DNA, the CDR3 is TGTGCCACGACAACAGGGGCGGAAGAGACCCAGTACTTC.

This chain joins TRBV3-1 (or the pseudogene TRBV3-2) and TRBJ2-2; TRBD2 aligns across 7 bases. CDR1 and CDR2 (germline): LGHDT, YNNKEL (reference sequence). J was trimmed by 7 bases and V by 4 bases; bases with no gene match: 6. The CDR3 spans 14 residues. The CDR3 sequence is CASSLLSGIGELFF. Here the CDR3 DNA reads TGTGCCAGCAGCCTCTTGAGCGGGATCGGGGAGCTGTTTTTT.

The V call is TRBV13, the J call TRBJ1-2; tentative D call: TRBD1 (6 bases). This CDR3 spans 14 amino acids. V lost 4 bases, J lost 4 bases, and 13 bases lay in between. Germline V gene sequence: CDR1 PRHDT, CDR2 FYEKMQ (reference sequence). DNA for the CDR3: TGTGCCAGCAGCTCTGGACAGCTGCCCTATGGCTACACCTTC. Amino acid sequence: CASSSGQLPYGYTF.

This chain uses TRBV27 with TRBJ1-2, with 7 positions matching TRBD1. The trim removed 5 bases at V and 8 bases at J, leaving 14 bases unmatched. Germline loops: CDR1 MNHEY, CDR2 SMNVEV (reference sequence). The CDR3 loop spans 15 amino acids. CDR3 residues: CASSPRTGAPKGYTF. In DNA, the CDR3 is TGTGCCAGCAGTCCTCGAACAGGGGCCCCCAAGGGCTACACCTTC.

The CDR3 DNA follows: TGTGCCAGCAGCAGGGATGCCGGGGAGCTGTTTTTT. This gives the protein CASSRDAGELFF. The chain links TRBV12-3 or TRBV12-4 to TRBJ2-2; TRBD1 is a possible D gene (5 bases). V was pared by 6 bases and J by 6 bases, with 8 bases between. CDR3 length: 12 amino acids.

The chain employs TRBV28 and TRBJ2-7; 10 bases are a match to TRBD1. V lost 5 bases and J lost 2; bases outside the gene matches: 6. Germline-derived CDR1 and CDR2 are MDHEN and SYDVKM. There are 15 residues in the CDR3. The CDR3 region has the DNA TGTGCCAGCAGTCCCTGGGACAGGGGCCCCTACGAGCAGTACTTC. It translates to CASSPWDRGPYEQYF.